This T cell receptor (beta chain) originates from a study of T cells after yellow fever vaccination. The overall study: Where fractions had low cell numbers, libraries were prepared from them with the SMART-Seq v4 Ultra Low Input RNA kit. General study findings and limits: Booster sampling recovered most clones from primary vaccination (less than 97% CD4, just over 85% CD8). Repertoires sorted by FACS could include abundant clonotypes that are contaminants from the bulk population.

Unmatched junction bases numbered 5, after V lost 3 bases and J lost 8 bases. Germline V gene data show CDR1 as SGHRS and CDR2 as YFSETQ. CDR3 length equals 14 residues. For this clonotype: What it binds is unknown.

TCRdb re-called the 5' RACE reads through MiXCR, storing one row per CDR3 protein. Of under 400,000 distinct CDR3 sequences in the sample, more than 9% were seen once. The sample consisted of PBMCs, taken on the day of the first yellow fever vaccination. The chain links TRBV5-1 to TRBJ1-4; TRBD1 matches 9 bases. The origin of this receptor is a young man who received the YFV17D yellow fever vaccine. The CDR3 nucleotides are TGCGCCAGCAGCTCACAGGGGGCGCAAGAAAAACTGTTTTTT. Protein: CASSSQGAQEKLFF. Looking up the rest from reference TRBV5-1 and TRBJ1-4 gives the full variable domain: KAGVTQTPRYLIKTRGQQVTLSCSPISGHRSVSWYQQTPGQGLQFLFEYFSETQRNKGNFPGRFSGRQFSNSRSEMNVSTLELGDSALYLCASSSQGAQEKLFFGSGTQLSVL.